A single sample is the source of the 18 T cell receptor beta chains below, sequenced in a study of CXCR3-negative and CXCR3-positive naive CD8 T cells. Antigens of these TCRs are unknown. Preparation of TRB cDNA libraries relied on 5' RACE carrying UMI labels. With the 5' RACE reads reprocessed, TCRdb shows one record per CDR3 protein and no DNA. This table lists approximately 90,000 distinct CDR3 sequences. General study results and limits: CXCR3-positive naive cells had TRB CDR3s that were more hydrophobic than CXCR3-negative naive cells had.

The sample consisted of naive CXCR3+ CD8+ T cells from blood. Documented subset: CD45RO-CCR7+CD27+CD95- naive CD8+ T cells expressing CXCR3 (TNR3+). The receptors shown here come from a human donor in good health. Some clones in this sample may be carry-over from other donors' samples.

The genes are TRBV28 and TRBJ2-3; the TRBD1 assignment by TCRdb is unverifiable without DNA. There are 15 residues in the CDR3. Germline V CDR1 and CDR2: MDHEN, SYDVKM. CDR3 protein: CASSLGAPPTDTQYF.

The genes are TRBV20-1 and TRBJ2-7; as DNA is missing, the TRBD1 call by TCRdb cannot be tested. CDR1 is DFQATT, CDR2 SNEGSKA, per germline (reference sequence). This CDR3 is built from 14 residues. The CDR3 is CSANIRWGHHEQYF.

The V call is TRBV25-1, the J call TRBJ2-7; TCRdb calls TRBD1, which cannot be checked without DNA. The V gene's germline CDR1 is MGHDK and CDR2 SYGVNS. The CDR3 runs 13 residues. CDR3 loop: CASNEGALDEQYF.

The chain recombines TRBV28 with TRBJ2-7; TCRdb returns TRBD1, unconfirmable since there is no DNA. Per the germline V gene, CDR1 is MDHEN and CDR2 is SYDVKM. The CDR3 covers 15 residues. The CDR3 loop is CASTGKDSESYEQYF.

The rearrangement uses TRBV24-1 and TRBJ2-7; TCRdb reports TRBD2, a call that lacks DNA to check it against. The CDR3 has 17 amino acids. Germline V CDR1 and CDR2: KGHDR, SFDVKD. The CDR3 spells CATSDPNLAGDTNEQYF.

The chain has TRBV27 and TRBJ1-6. The CDR3 sequence is 14 residues long. Germline CDR1 and CDR2: MNHEY and SMNVEV (reference sequence). CDR3 protein: CASSPDPDNSPLHF.

V is TRBV5-1 and J is TRBJ2-7; there is no DNA to check the TCRdb D call of TRBD1. Germline CDR1 is SGHRS and CDR2 is YFSETQ. The length of the CDR3 is 15 residues. The CDR3 protein is CASSFAVQESYEQYF.

This chain links TRBV7-2 with TRBJ2-7. The CDR3 contains 12 residues. Germline CDR1 and CDR2: SGHTA and FQGNSA. CDR3 sequence reads: CASSYYDSLQYF.

J is TRBJ2-1 and V is TRBV14; the TRBD2 assignment by TCRdb is unverifiable without DNA. The CDR3 sequence is 16 residues long. The germline V gene encodes CDR1 SGHDN and CDR2 FVKESK. The CDR3 spells CASSYGLGIRLGEQFF. Looking up the rest from reference TRBV14 and TRBJ2-1 gives the full variable domain: EAGVTQFPSHSVIEKGQTVTLRCDPISGHDNLYWYRRVMGKEIKFLLHFVKESKQDESGMPNNRFLAERTGGTYSTLKVQPAELEDSGVYFCASSYGLGIRLGEQFFGPGTRLTVL.

CDR3 protein: CASSPQGATDTQYF. The chain links TRBV7-9 to TRBJ2-3; TCRdb indicates TRBD1, and absent DNA this call remains unverified. The CDR3 loop spans 14 amino acids. Germline V gives CDR1 SEHNR, CDR2 FQNEAQ (reference sequence).

The chain links TRBV4-2 to TRBJ2-7; TCRdb indicates TRBD1, and absent DNA this call remains unverified. Per the germline V gene, CDR1 is LGHNA and CDR2 is YNFKEQ. The CDR3 consists of 18 residues. The CDR3 is CASSARPRTVESIYEQYF.

The rearrangement joins TRBV28 to TRBJ2-5; without DNA, the TCRdb call of TRBD1 cannot be checked. Germline values: CDR1 MDHEN, CDR2 SYDVKM. The CDR3 contains 15 residues. Here the CDR3 reads CASSLGPGDTKTQYF.

The V and J genes are TRBV20-1 and TRBJ2-1; the D call of TRBD2 rests on TCRdb alone, since no DNA is present to check it. This CDR3 has 16 amino acids. Looked up from germline, CDR1 is DFQATT and CDR2 is SNEGSKA (reference sequence). The chain's CDR3 is CSAISQRGAPYNEQFF.

The chain is built from TRBV4-1 and TRBJ2-3; TCRdb picks TRBD1, but there is no DNA to check that call. The CDR3 is 13 amino acids. Germline-derived CDR1 and CDR2 are MGHRA and YSYEKL. CDR3 sequence reads: CASSPGTVDTQYF.

The genes are TRBV28 and TRBJ2-7; the D call from TCRdb, TRBD1, cannot be confirmed without DNA. Germline assignment: CDR1 MDHEN and CDR2 SYDVKM. The CDR3 contains 14 residues. The CDR3 reads CASSAPGSSYEQYF. Supplemented by reference TRBV28 and TRBJ2-7, the full variable domain reads DVKVTQSSRYLVKRTGEKVFLECVQDMDHENMFWYRQDPGLGLRLIYFSYDVKMKEKGDIPEGYSVSREKKERFSLILESASTNQTSMYLCASSAPGSSYEQYFGPGTRLTVT.

The CDR3 region is CSVAGGHTEAFF. The rearrangement uses TRBV29-1 and TRBJ1-1; TCRdb's D call of TRBD1 is untestable without DNA. CDR1 SQVTM and CDR2 ANQGSEA come from the germline V gene. The CDR3 totals 12 residues.

The rearrangement uses TRBV28 and TRBJ2-2; absent DNA, TCRdb's TRBD1 call cannot be checked. Germline CDR1 and CDR2: MDHEN and SYDVKM. The CDR3 has 15 amino acids. The CDR3 protein is CASVGVAGGTGELFF.

The gene calls are TRBV29-1 and TRBJ2-7; with no DNA, the TCRdb D assignment of TRBD2 cannot be verified. This CDR3 contains 11 residues. Germline loops: CDR1 SQVTM, CDR2 ANQGSEA. The CDR3 is CSVEKLDEQYF.